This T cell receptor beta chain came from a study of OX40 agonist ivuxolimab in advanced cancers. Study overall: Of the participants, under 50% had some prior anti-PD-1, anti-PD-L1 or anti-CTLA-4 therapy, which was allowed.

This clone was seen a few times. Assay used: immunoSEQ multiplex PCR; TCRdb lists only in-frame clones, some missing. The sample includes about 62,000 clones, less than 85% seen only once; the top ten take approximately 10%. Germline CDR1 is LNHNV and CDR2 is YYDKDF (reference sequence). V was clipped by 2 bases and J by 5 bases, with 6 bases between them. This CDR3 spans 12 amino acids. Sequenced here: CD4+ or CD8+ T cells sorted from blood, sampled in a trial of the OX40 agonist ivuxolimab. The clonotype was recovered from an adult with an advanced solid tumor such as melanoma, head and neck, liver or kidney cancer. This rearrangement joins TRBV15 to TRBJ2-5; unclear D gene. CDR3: CATSRIFETQYF. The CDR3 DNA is TGTGCCACCAGCAGAATTTTTGAGACCCAGTACTTC.